The 12 T cell receptor beta chains given below trace back to one sample, sequenced in a study of human T cells and chemical hapten exposure. Time point reported: patch test 2, 6 weeks after DPC sensitization. The treatment was: therapeutic diphenylcyclopropenone sensitization with weekly scalp DPC. TCRdb used MiXCR to reprocess the RACE reads, holding one entry per CDR3 protein. The table includes tens of thousands of distinct CDR3 sequences, 7.5% to 9.5% detected once. The sequencing here drew on whole blood, taken in connection with sensitization to the hapten diphenylcyclopropenone (DPC). Receptors originate from a woman aged 45 to 65 with alopecia areata. Some clones in this sample may be carry-over from other donors' samples.

In its sample, this clonotype was seen many times. Here the CDR3 DNA reads TGTGCCAGCAGCTTAGGACTACCGAGGGAAGATACGCAGTATTTT. Translation gives CASSLGLPREDTQYF. The chain recombines TRBV7-2 with TRBJ2-3; D possibly corresponds to TRBD2 (5 bases). V lost 1 base and J 5 bases, leaving 13 bases between the germline ends. The CDR3 has 15 amino acids. CDR1 is SGHTA, CDR2 FQGNSA, per germline. Using reference TRBV7-2 and TRBJ2-3 for the parts outside the CDR3, the full variable domain is GAGVSQSPSNKVTEKGKDVELRCDPISGHTALYWYRQSLGQGLEFLIYFQGNSAPDKSGLPSDRFSAERTGGSVSTLTIQRTQQEDSAVYLCASSLGLPREDTQYFGPGTRLTVL.

This clonotype was counted between two and nine times. The gene calls are TRBV29-1 and TRBJ1-2; D is undetermined. The germline V gene has CDR1 SQVTM and CDR2 ANQGSEA. This CDR3 has 11 residues. The germline V and J ends were trimmed by 7 bases and 5 bases, with 11 bases remaining between them. The CDR3 loop is CSGKTVYGYTF. DNA of the CDR3: TGCAGCGGAAAGACCGTTTATGGCTACACCTTC.

Remarks on this clonotype: Possible read error: a much larger clone is one base away. This chain joins TRBV7-2 and TRBJ2-3; D remains unclear. V lost 4 bases to trimming and J lost 11 bases, with 19 bases between them. This CDR3 spans 14 amino acids. From germline, CDR1 is SGHTA and CDR2 FQGNSA. CDR3 DNA sequence: TGTGCCAGCAGCTGGGGTAGACTCGCAAAAGAGCAGTATTTT. It codes for CASSWGRLAKEQYF.

The table lists this clonotype with a few counts. The chain uses TRBV12-3 or TRBV12-4 and TRBJ2-7, with TRBD1 matching over 7 bases. V lost 2 bases, J lost 0 bases, and 7 bases stayed unmatched. This CDR3 region has 16 residues. CDR3 nucleotides: TGTGCCAGCAGTTTAAACAGGGGCGATAGCTCCTACGAGCAGTACTTC. Its translation is CASSLNRGDSSYEQYF.

This clonotype was counted a few times. This sequence joins TRBV27 and TRBJ2-7; TRBD2 aligns across 11 bases. CDR3 length equals 15 residues. V gave up 6 bases and J gave up 0 bases; unmatched junction bases: 4. CDR1 MNHEY and CDR2 SMNVEV come from the germline V gene (reference sequence). The CDR3 is CASRPGLAASYEQYF. The CDR3 nucleotides read TGTGCCAGCAGACCGGGACTAGCGGCCTCCTACGAGCAGTACTTC.

The chain uses TRBV29-1 and TRBJ1-1; D possibly corresponds to TRBD1 (5 bases). Germline assignment: CDR1 SQVTM and CDR2 ANQGSEA. The V end was cut by 2 bases, the J end by 4 bases, with 11 bases between. The CDR3 consists of 13 residues. CDR3 nucleotides: TGCAGCGTTGAAACGGGGCTCGGCACTGAAGCTTTCTTT. Protein product: CSVETGLGTEAFF. The whole variable domain, filled in from reference TRBV29-1 and TRBJ1-1, reads SAVISQKPSRDICQRGTSLTIQCQVDSQVTMMFWYRQQPGQSLTLIATANQGSEATYESGFVIDKFPISRPNLTFSTLTVSNMSPEDSSIYLCSVETGLGTEAFFGQGTRLTVV.

This clonotype was seen at least ten times. This chain links TRBV20-1 with TRBJ1-5; 7 bases match TRBD1. Germline values: CDR1 DFQATT, CDR2 SNEGSKA (reference sequence). The V gene end was trimmed by 5 bases and the J gene end by 5 bases; junction bases not matched to a gene: 6. This CDR3 is 13 amino acids long. The chain's CDR3 is CSASNGQDQPQHF. CDR3 nucleotides: TGCAGTGCTTCTAATGGACAGGATCAGCCCCAGCATTTT.

Ten or more counts support this clonotype. This chain uses TRBV20-1 with TRBJ1-1; D remains unclear. Germline V gene lookup returns CDR1 DFQATT and CDR2 SNEGSKA (reference sequence). V was cut by 0 bases and J by 4 bases, with 9 bases left in between. The CDR3 spans 13 residues. The CDR3 nucleotides are TGCAGTGCTAGAGAACGGGTACCCACTGAAGCTTTCTTT. Translating gives CSARERVPTEAFF.

This chain links TRBV7-2 with TRBJ2-1; D could derive from TRBD1 or TRBD2 (6 bases each). Germline V gene sequence: CDR1 SGHTA, CDR2 FQGNSA. CDR3 length: 16 residues. V was pared by 1 base and J by 7 bases, with 17 bases between. CDR3 protein: CASSLESGWRGNEQFF. Here the CDR3 DNA reads TGTGCCAGCAGCTTAGAGTCAGGGTGGAGGGGGAATGAGCAGTTCTTC.

This clonotype was found many times. The chain recombines TRBV7-9 with TRBJ1-5, with D hard to call. There are 13 residues in the CDR3. Germline assignment: CDR1 SEHNR and CDR2 FQNEAQ (reference sequence). The V gene lost 1 base and the J gene lost 6 bases, with 7 bases spanning the gap. CDR3 bases: TGTGCCAGCAGCTTAGGAGGGCCTCAGCCCCAGCATTTT. Translation gives CASSLGGPQPQHF.

This clonotype has only a few counts. J is TRBJ1-5 and V is TRBV5-6; 8 bases are a match to TRBD1. The CDR3 extends over 15 amino acids. With 3 bases clipped from V and 4 bases from J, the junction kept 6 bases outside the gene matches. CDR1 and CDR2 from the germline V gene are SGHDT and YYEEEE. The CDR3 spells CASSWGTGGNQPQHF. DNA of the CDR3: TGTGCCAGCAGCTGGGGGACAGGTGGGAATCAGCCCCAGCATTTT.

This clonotype occurred many times. CDR3 DNA sequence: TGTGCCATCAGGCCGGGACAGGGGATCCCTGAAGCTTTCTTT. Amino acid sequence: CAIRPGQGIPEAFF. This chain joins TRBV10-3 and TRBJ1-1; the match to TRBD1 covers 10 bases. Germline values: CDR1 ENHRY, CDR2 SYGVKD. V lost 6 bases and J lost 6; bases outside the gene matches: 7. The CDR3 sequence is 14 residues long.